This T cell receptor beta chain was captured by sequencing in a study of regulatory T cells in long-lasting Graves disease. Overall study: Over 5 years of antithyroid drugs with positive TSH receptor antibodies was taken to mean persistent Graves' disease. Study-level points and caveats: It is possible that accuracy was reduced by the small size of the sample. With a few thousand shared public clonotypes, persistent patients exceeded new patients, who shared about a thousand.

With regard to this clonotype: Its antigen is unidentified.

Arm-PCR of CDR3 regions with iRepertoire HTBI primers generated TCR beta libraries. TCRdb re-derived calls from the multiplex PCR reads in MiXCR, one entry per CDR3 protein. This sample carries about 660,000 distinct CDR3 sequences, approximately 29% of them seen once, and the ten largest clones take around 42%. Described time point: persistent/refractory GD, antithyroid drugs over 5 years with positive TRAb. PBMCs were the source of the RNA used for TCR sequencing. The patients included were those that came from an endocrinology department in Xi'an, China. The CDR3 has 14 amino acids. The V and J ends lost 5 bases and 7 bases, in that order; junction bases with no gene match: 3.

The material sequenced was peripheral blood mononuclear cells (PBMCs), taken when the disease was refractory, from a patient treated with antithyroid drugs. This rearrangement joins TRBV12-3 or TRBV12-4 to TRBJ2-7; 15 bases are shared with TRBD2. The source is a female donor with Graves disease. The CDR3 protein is CASSTGLAGGEQYF. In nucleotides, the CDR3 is TGTGCCAGCAGTACGGGACTAGCGGGAGGTGAGCAGTACTTC.